The 20 T cell receptor beta chains in this list originate from one sample, sequenced in a study of control samples from healthy donors and cancer patients. Using immunoSEQ multiplex PCR, the repertoire was profiled, and TCRdb retains in-frame clones only, with some absent. The table records 150,000 or so clones, 80% to 90% of them present only once. The sample was blood. The origin of the receptors is a woman aged 30 to 39 in good health.

V is TRBV13 and J is TRBJ2-1, with D tentatively TRBD1 (6 bases). Per the germline V gene, CDR1 is PRHDT and CDR2 is FYEKMQ (reference sequence). V was shortened by 5 bases and J by 0 bases, with 14 bases between the two germline ends. The CDR3 is made up of 16 amino acids. The CDR3 coding sequence is TGTGCCAGCAGCCCGACCGGGACAAGCTCCTACAATGAGCAGTTCTTC. Translation: CASSPTGTSSYNEQFF.

V and J are TRBV4-1 and TRBJ2-1, with D unresolved. V was trimmed by 0 bases and J by 7 bases, leaving 4 bases between them. The CDR3 covers 12 residues. Germline V gene lookup returns CDR1 MGHRA and CDR2 YSYEKL. This chain's CDR3 is CASSQDRNEQFF. In DNA, the CDR3 is TGCGCCAGCAGCCAAGACAGGAATGAGCAGTTCTTC.

V gene TRBV2 combines with J gene TRBJ2-1; TRBD1 matches 7 bases. Per the germline V gene, CDR1 is SNHLY and CDR2 is FYNNEI. The CDR3 contains 15 residues. Losses at the gene ends were 1 base for V and 5 bases for J; bases not matched to a gene: 5. CDR3 sequence: CASSEEGTADNEQFF. The CDR3 region has the DNA TGTGCCAGCAGTGAAGAAGGGACAGCAGACAATGAGCAGTTCTTC.

The chain joins TRBV6-5 to TRBJ2-7; D is perhaps TRBD1 or TRBD2 (5 bases each). From germline, CDR1 is MNHEY and CDR2 SVGAGI. CDR3 length equals 15 residues. Trimming took 6 bases from V and 4 from J, leaving 19 bases between them. CDR3: CASSITGTAGYEQYV. CDR3 bases: TGTGCCAGCAGCATCACCGGGACGGCAGGATACGAGCAGTACGTC.

This chain uses TRBV4-1 with TRBJ1-1, with D unresolved. The ends were cut back, 5 bases at V and 8 bases at J, with 15 bases in the middle. The CDR3 is 13 residues long. Germline values: CDR1 MGHRA, CDR2 YSYEKL. The CDR3: CASSTHNTPEAFF. The CDR3 region has the DNA TGCGCCAGCAGCACTCACAATACCCCCGAAGCTTTCTTT.

The rearrangement uses TRBV4-1 and TRBJ1-5; maybe TRBD1 (5 bases). The CDR3 covers 16 residues. The ends were cut back, 4 bases at V and 1 base at J, with 14 bases in the middle. CDR1 is MGHRA and CDR2 is YSYEKL in the germline V gene. The CDR3 sequence is CASSPWTGTSNQPQHF. As DNA, the CDR3 is TGCGCCAGCAGCCCATGGACCGGGACCAGCAATCAGCCCCAGCATTTT.

The chain uses TRBV7-9 and TRBJ2-3; D possibly corresponds to TRBD1 (5 bases). There are 15 residues in the CDR3. V gave up 1 base and J gave up 6 bases, with 14 bases separating them. Looked up from germline, CDR1 is SEHNR and CDR2 is FQNEAQ (reference sequence). CDR3 loop: CASSLGLQEGDTQYF. The CDR3 nucleotides read TGTGCCAGCAGCTTAGGCTTACAGGAAGGGGATACGCAGTATTTT.

CDR3 protein: CASSLVLGEQFF. The CDR3 DNA is TGTGCCAGCAGCTTGGTGTTGGGCGAGCAGTTCTTC. This chain uses TRBV5-5 with TRBJ2-1; no clear D gene. Germline V gene lookup returns CDR1 SGHKS and CDR2 YYEKEE (reference sequence). The CDR3 runs 12 residues. The germline V and J ends were trimmed by 0 bases and 10 bases, with 8 bases remaining between them.

The chain uses TRBV15 and TRBJ2-3, with D maybe TRBD2 (5 bases). The CDR3 is 13 amino acids. Germline CDR1 reads LNHNV; CDR2 reads YYDKDF (reference sequence). V was pared by 0 bases and J by 8 bases, with 9 bases between. CDR3 sequence reads: CATSRDGRGTQYF. CDR3 sequence (DNA): TGTGCCACCAGCAGAGATGGTCGGGGTACGCAGTATTTT.

The rearrangement joins TRBV10-3 to TRBJ2-1; TRBD2 matches at 7 bases. Germline V CDR1 and CDR2: ENHRY, SYGVKD. With 4 bases clipped from V and 5 bases from J, the junction kept 8 bases outside the gene matches. The CDR3 totals 15 residues. The chain's CDR3 is CAISVSAGENNEQFF. CDR3 sequence (DNA): TGTGCCATCAGTGTTTCGGCGGGGGAGAACAATGAGCAGTTCTTC.

This chain joins TRBV11-3 and TRBJ2-5; 12 nucleotides match TRBD2. The V segment lost 5 bases and the J segment 2 bases; nucleotides outside the gene matches: 9. This CDR3 is 17 amino acids long. Per germline, CDR1 SGHNT and CDR2 YENEEA. The CDR3: CASSLGLAGIEQETQYF. The CDR3 region has the DNA TGTGCCAGCAGCCTGGGACTAGCGGGTATAGAACAAGAGACCCAGTACTTC.

The chain couples TRBV30 to TRBJ1-1; D gene ambiguous. Per germline, CDR1 GTSNPN and CDR2 SVGIG (reference sequence). V lost 4 bases to trimming and J lost 2 bases, with 5 bases between them. This CDR3 spans 11 amino acids. The chain's CDR3 is CAWKDNTEAFF. CDR3 DNA: TGTGCCTGGAAGGATAACACTGAAGCTTTCTTT. Variable domain in full (rest from reference TRBV30 and TRBJ1-1): SQTIHQWPATLVQPVGSPLSLECTVEGTSNPNLYWYRQAAGRGLQLLFYSVGIGQISSEVPQNLSASRPQDRQFILSSKKLLLSDSGFYLCAWKDNTEAFFGQGTRLTVV.

As for this clone: In the same sample, other DNA sequences code for this CDR3. The V and J genes are TRBV18 and TRBJ2-7; weak D call: TRBD2 (7 bases). The CDR3 loop spans 13 amino acids. Germline lookup yields CDR1 KGHSH and CDR2 LQKENI. With 0 bases removed from V and 5 bases from J, the gap between germline ends came to 8 bases. In DNA form, the CDR3 reads TGTGCCAGCTCACCACCGGGGGGGCACGAGCAGTACTTC. Translating it yields CASSPPGGHEQYF.

The chain uses TRBV9 and TRBJ2-1; the match to TRBD2 covers 11 bases. CDR1 and CDR2 from the germline V gene are SGDLS and YYNGEE. V lost 4 bases to trimming and J lost 5 bases; unmatched junction nucleotides: 8. The CDR3 length is 16 residues. The CDR3 loop is CASSTKTSGEHNEQFF. The DNA for the CDR3 is TGTGCCAGCAGCACTAAGACTAGCGGGGAACACAATGAGCAGTTCTTC.

Only one count was recorded for this clone. The chain has TRBV2 and TRBJ2-7; the D gene is possibly TRBD2 (6 bases). This CDR3 contains 12 residues. The germline V and J ends were trimmed by 2 bases and 6 bases, with 8 bases remaining between them. Germline V CDR1 and CDR2: SNHLY, FYNNEI. The CDR3 nucleotides read TGTGCCAGCAGTGAATGGAGGGGCGAGCAGTACGTC. Its translation is CASSEWRGEQYV.

The rearrangement uses TRBV11-2 and TRBJ2-5; D is ambiguous. CDR3 length: 12 amino acids. V gave up 5 bases and J gave up 5 bases, with 9 bases separating them. The germline V gene has CDR1 SGHAT and CDR2 FQNNGV. DNA of the CDR3: TGTGCCAGCAGCCCCGCACCTGAGACCCAGTACTTC. This translates into CASSPAPETQYF. The whole variable domain, filled in from reference TRBV11-2 and TRBJ2-5, reads EAGVAQSPRYKIIEKRQSVAFWCNPISGHATLYWYQQILGQGPKLLIQFQNNGVVDDSQLPKDRFSAERLKGVDSTLKIQPAKLEDSAVYLCASSPAPETQYFGPGTRLLVL.

The V gene is TRBV11-2, the J gene TRBJ2-3; 9 bases fit TRBD1. CDR1 and CDR2 from the germline V gene are SGHAT and FQNNGV. The CDR3 is 17 residues long. The trim removed 4 bases at V and 4 bases at J, leaving 12 bases unmatched. The CDR3 here is CASSSPTNRGPADTQYF. DNA of the CDR3: TGTGCCAGCAGCTCACCAACTAACAGGGGGCCTGCAGATACGCAGTATTTT.

The chain combines TRBV16 with TRBJ2-7, with 8 bases identical to TRBD2. Losses at the gene ends were 2 bases for V and 2 bases for J; bases not matched to a gene: 8. CDR1 is KGHSY, CDR2 FQNENV, per germline. The CDR3 has 16 residues. Here the CDR3 DNA reads TGTGCCAGCAGCCAACACGGGGGGGAGAGACCCTACGAGCAGTACTTC. It specifies CASSQHGGERPYEQYF.

This clone was seen only a few times. The chain has TRBV7-9 and TRBJ2-1; 10 nucleotides agree with TRBD1. Germline lookup yields CDR1 SEHNR and CDR2 FQNEAQ (reference sequence). V trimming: 4 bases; J trimming: 5 bases; junction bases outside the gene matches: 5. This CDR3 spans 15 amino acids. This CDR3 is CASSSRDRGNNEQFF. In DNA, the CDR3 is TGTGCCAGCAGCTCAAGGGACAGGGGTAACAATGAGCAGTTCTTC.

The gene calls are TRBV4-1 and TRBJ2-2, with a tentative D call TRBD1 (6 bases). This CDR3 has 16 residues. Germline V gives CDR1 MGHRA, CDR2 YSYEKL. Trimming cost V 1 base and J 0 bases, with 9 bases left between them. The CDR3 sequence: CASSQVGTSNTGELFF. The CDR3 DNA sequence: TGCGCCAGCAGCCAAGTCGGGACATCGAACACCGGGGAGCTGTTTTTT.